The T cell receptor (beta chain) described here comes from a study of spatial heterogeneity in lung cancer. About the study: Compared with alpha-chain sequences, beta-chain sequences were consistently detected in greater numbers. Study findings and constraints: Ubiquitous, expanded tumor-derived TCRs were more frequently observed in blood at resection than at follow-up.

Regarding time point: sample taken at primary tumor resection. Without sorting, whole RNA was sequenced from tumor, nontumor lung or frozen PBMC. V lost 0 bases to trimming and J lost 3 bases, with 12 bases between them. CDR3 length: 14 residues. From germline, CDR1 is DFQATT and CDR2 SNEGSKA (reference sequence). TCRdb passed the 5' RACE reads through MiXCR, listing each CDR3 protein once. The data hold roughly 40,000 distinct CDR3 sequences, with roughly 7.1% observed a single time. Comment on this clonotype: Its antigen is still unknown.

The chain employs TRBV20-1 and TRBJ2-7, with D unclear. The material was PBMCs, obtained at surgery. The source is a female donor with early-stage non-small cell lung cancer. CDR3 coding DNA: TGCAGTGCTAGAGATCCGGGTGAAGACTACGAGCAGTACTTC. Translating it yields CSARDPGEDYEQYF.